A single sample gave rise to the 18 T cell receptor beta chains below, sequenced in a study of blood T cell repertoires in COVID-19 (TCRdb year 2020). The library was built by means of the immunoSEQ multiplex PCR assay. Here the immuneACCESS table is served through TCRdb, limited to in-frame sequences with V and J called. Missing clones are a known gap in these copies; in checked studies unresolved V genes cover under half, and the rest lacks a known reason. For this sample the table gives some 230,000 clones, of which around 84% were detected only once. Roughly 5.3% of the sample lies in the top ten. The source material was peripheral blood. The receptors come from a woman aged 55-70 years who had recovered from COVID-19.

J is TRBJ1-2 and V is TRBV30, with TRBD1 as a possible D gene (5 bases). In germline, CDR1 is GTSNPN, CDR2 SVGIG (reference sequence). This CDR3 is built from 14 residues. The germline V and J ends were trimmed by 4 bases and 0 bases, with 12 bases remaining between them. The CDR3 bases are TGTGCCTGGAAAAGGGGTCTAGCTAACTATGGCTACACCTTC. The encoded protein is CAWKRGLANYGYTF.

CDR3 sequence reads: CASSQGRDTLYGYTF. The CDR3 nucleotides are TGTGCCAGCAGCCAAGGGAGGGATACCCTCTATGGCTACACCTTC. The V gene is TRBV3-1 (or the pseudogene TRBV3-2), the J gene TRBJ1-2; D uncertain. The V end lost 1 base, the J end lost 4 bases, and 13 bases lay between the germline ends. The germline V gene has CDR1 LGHDT and CDR2 YNNKEL (reference sequence). This CDR3 spans 15 amino acids.

The gene calls are TRBV3-1 (or the pseudogene TRBV3-2) and TRBJ2-3, with 16 bases aligning to TRBD2. Germline V gene lookup returns CDR1 LGHDT and CDR2 YNNKEL (reference sequence). J lost 4 bases, V lost 2 bases, and 12 bases had no gene match. CDR3 length: 20 amino acids. The CDR3 DNA follows: TGTGCCAGCAGCCAATGGTCCGGGACTAGCGGGGGGGAGCGGGCAGATACGCAGTATTTT. It encodes CASSQWSGTSGGERADTQYF.

This clone was found once. This chain links TRBV4-2 with TRBJ2-5; TRBD1 agrees at 8 bases. Germline CDR1 is LGHNA and CDR2 is YNFKEQ. J lost 5 bases, V lost 4 bases, and 9 bases had no gene match. This CDR3 spans 15 amino acids. DNA of the CDR3: TGTGCCAGCAGCCTTGGGACAGGAGGGAGGGAGACCCAGTACTTC. This sequence encodes CASSLGTGGRETQYF.

The rearrangement uses TRBV7-3 and TRBJ2-7; the match to TRBD2 covers 10 bases. Trimming took 4 bases from V and 4 from J; bases not matched to a gene: 7. This CDR3 is built from 15 residues. Germline-derived CDR1 and CDR2 are SGHTA and FQGTGA. This CDR3 reads CASSSSGGAQYEQYF. The CDR3 region has the DNA TGTGCCAGCAGCTCCAGCGGGGGGGCTCAGTACGAGCAGTACTTC.

The CDR3 DNA sequence: TGTGCTAGTGGTCCATCAGGGTGGGCGTCTGGCTACACCTTC. It translates to CASGPSGWASGYTF. The chain has TRBV12-5 and TRBJ1-2, with D maybe TRBD1 (5 bases). Per germline, CDR1 LGHNT and CDR2 FRNRAP. V was cut by 5 bases and J by 7 bases, with 17 bases left in between. The CDR3 length is 14 residues.

V usage is TRBV10-3 and J usage is TRBJ1-1; D is possibly TRBD1 (6 bases). This CDR3 spans 14 amino acids. V was trimmed by 8 bases and J by 1 base, leaving 14 bases between them. Germline CDR1 ENHRY, CDR2 SYGVKD. As DNA, the CDR3 is TGTGCCATCGGGGGGGACAACCAGAACACTGAAGCTTTCTTT. Amino acids: CAIGGDNQNTEAFF.

CDR3 bases: TGTGCCAGCAGCGTCGACAGGGGGCGTCAGGAGACCCAGTACTTC. Translation: CASSVDRGRQETQYF. This rearrangement joins TRBV9 to TRBJ2-5; 10 bases are a match to TRBD1. V dropped 2 bases and J dropped 5; count of bases not matched to a gene: 6. Germline values: CDR1 SGDLS, CDR2 YYNGEE. CDR3 length: 15 amino acids. Variable domain in full (rest from reference TRBV9 and TRBJ2-5): DSGVTQTPKHLITATGQRVTLRCSPRSGDLSVYWYQQSLDQGLQFLIQYYNGEERAKGNILERFSAQQFPDLHSELNLSSLELGDSALYFCASSVDRGRQETQYFGPGTRLLVL.

The table lists this clone with many counts. V usage is TRBV4-2 and J usage is TRBJ1-6; D unresolved. CDR1 and CDR2 (germline): LGHNA, YNFKEQ. The CDR3 runs 14 residues. V lost 0 bases and J 7 bases, leaving 7 bases between the germline ends. For the CDR3, the DNA is TGTGCCAGCAGCCAAGATCCGGAGAATTCACCCCTCCACTTT. Protein sequence: CASSQDPENSPLHF.

The rearrangement links TRBV3-1 (or the pseudogene TRBV3-2) to TRBJ1-2; 7 nucleotides match TRBD1. The germline CDR1 and CDR2 sequences are LGHDT and YNNKEL (reference sequence). This CDR3 comprises 15 residues. V gave up 5 bases and J gave up 3 bases; unmatched junction bases: 9. CDR3 nucleotide sequence: TGTGCCAGCAGCGCGGCTAACAGGGGCGACTATGGCTACACCTTC. It codes for CASSAANRGDYGYTF.

The rearrangement uses TRBV30 and TRBJ2-1; 7 nucleotides match TRBD2. Germline loops: CDR1 GTSNPN, CDR2 SVGIG (reference sequence). Trimming at V came to 5 bases and at J to 4 bases, leaving 5 bases not matched to a gene. This CDR3 has 13 amino acids. CDR3 region: CAWGGTTYNEQFF. The CDR3 region has the DNA TGTGCCTGGGGGGGGACTACTTACAATGAGCAGTTCTTC.

V gene TRBV9 combines with J gene TRBJ2-3; 8 bases align to TRBD2. The germline CDR1 and CDR2 sequences are SGDLS and YYNGEE. The CDR3 is 15 amino acids. The V and J ends lost 1 base and 6 bases, in that order; junction bases with no gene match: 7. This CDR3 reads CASSVLSSGGDTQYF. The CDR3 DNA is TGTGCCAGCAGCGTACTTAGCTCGGGAGGGGATACGCAGTATTTT.

The V call is TRBV5-4, the J call TRBJ1-5, with D uncertain. Germline V gene sequence: CDR1 SGHNT, CDR2 YYREEE (reference sequence). The germline V and J ends were trimmed by 4 bases and 2 bases, with 13 bases remaining between them. The CDR3 loop spans 15 amino acids. This chain's CDR3 is CASSLGPGGNQPQHF. CDR3 nucleotide sequence: TGTGCCAGCAGCCTAGGGCCGGGAGGCAATCAGCCCCAGCATTTT.

This clone appeared a single time. The V gene is TRBV27, the J gene TRBJ1-1; TRBD1 matches 9 bases. The CDR3 loop spans 15 amino acids. Germline CDR1 MNHEY, CDR2 SMNVEV (reference sequence). Trimming removed 2 bases from V and 4 bases from J; junction bases left unmatched: 5. The CDR3 DNA is TGTGCCAGCAGTTTAATCGGGACAGGGTTCACTGAAGCTTTCTTT. The encoded protein is CASSLIGTGFTEAFF.

This clone has only one observation. This chain connects TRBV5-6 to TRBJ1-6; no definite D call. V was shortened by 4 bases and J by 0 bases, with 14 bases between the two germline ends. The CDR3 contains 17 residues. Germline assignment: CDR1 SGHDT and CDR2 YYEEEE. CDR3 bases: TGTGCCAGCAGCCTACCTCCGGGGAGCTCCTATAATTCACCCCTCCACTTT. Protein sequence: CASSLPPGSSYNSPLHF.

V usage is TRBV10-2 and J usage is TRBJ1-3; no definite D call. V shed 4 bases and J shed 4 bases, with 5 bases lying between them. The CDR3 is made up of 12 amino acids. Germline CDR1 is WSHSY and CDR2 is SAAADI. The CDR3 reads CASSGGGNTIYF. CDR3 DNA: TGCGCCAGCAGTGGAGGGGGAAACACCATATATTTT.

The V and J genes are TRBV5-4 and TRBJ2-7; a possible D gene is TRBD1 (6 bases). V was cut by 4 bases and J by 2 bases, with 13 bases left in between. This CDR3 region has 14 residues. Germline V gives CDR1 SGHNT, CDR2 YYREEE (reference sequence). CDR3 in amino acids: CASSTRGQAYEQYF. The DNA for the CDR3 is TGTGCCAGCAGCACCCGGGGACAAGCCTACGAGCAGTACTTC.

V usage is TRBV5-6 and J usage is TRBJ1-2, with TRBD1 matching over 7 bases. The CDR3 is 13 residues long. After removal of 3 bases from V and 2 bases from J, the junction contained 1 base not matched to a gene. The germline V gene encodes CDR1 SGHDT and CDR2 YYEEEE. The CDR3 nucleotides read TGTGCCAGCAGCTCGACAGGGAACTATGGCTACACCTTC. The encoded protein is CASSSTGNYGYTF.